The 5 T cell receptor beta chains below all came from one sample that was sequenced in a study of vaccination and CD4 T cells after COVID-19. Sample treatment: roughly 10-day PBMC culture with coronavirus spike peptide pools or control peptides (ViraFEST assay). These receptors lack a known antigen. The Oncomine TCR Beta short-read assay generated sequence data from the DNA of cultured CD4+ T cells. From the PCR reads, TCRdb called clonotypes with MiXCR, one entry per CDR3 protein. The repertoire consists of roughly 8,500 distinct CDR3 sequences, with about 51% occurring once and the leading ten covering roughly 37%. Sequenced material: CD4+ T cells from blood, cultured in vitro. The source of these receptors is a human donor who had recovered from COVID-19.

This clonotype was observed a few times. This chain connects TRBV6-1 to TRBJ2-7, with 9 bases fitting TRBD2. This CDR3 has 16 residues. Germline CDR1 MNHNS, CDR2 SASEGT. J gave up 3 bases and V 7 bases, and 13 bases lay outside the gene matches. CDR3 sequence: CASTTSSAGGLYEQYF. The CDR3 DNA reads TGTGCCAGCACCACTTCGAGTGCGGGAGGGCTCTACGAGCAGTACTTC.

CDR3 residues: CASSLFLGRGQEYF. In DNA form, the CDR3 reads TGTGCCAGCAGTTTATTTTTAGGGAGGGGCCAAGAGTACTTC. The rearrangement uses TRBV27 and TRBJ2-7; 7 bases map to TRBD2. The CDR3 length is 14 residues. CDR1 MNHEY and CDR2 SMNVEV come from the germline V gene (reference sequence). With V trimmed by 1 base and J by 11 bases, 11 bases remained unmatched.

This clonotype was detected a few times. The chain uses TRBV6-1 and TRBJ2-7, with TRBD1 matching 7 bases. The CDR3 extends over 15 amino acids. The germline V gene encodes CDR1 MNHNS and CDR2 SASEGT. The ends lost 6 bases at V and 2 bases at J; junction bases unmatched: 10. In DNA form, the CDR3 reads TGTGCCAGCAGCCAAGGGACAGCAAGGGCCTACGAGCAGTACTTC. As protein: CASSQGTARAYEQYF.

The sample holds a few counts of this clonotype. Written as DNA, the CDR3 is TGTGCCAGCAGTTCGGCGGAGACCCAGTACTTC. The encoded protein is CASSSAETQYF. V usage is TRBV6-2 or TRBV6-3 and J usage is TRBJ2-5; D remains unclear. CDR3 length: 11 amino acids. Between the trimmed V and J ends, which lost 4 bases and 5 bases, there was a span of 5 bases. Germline loops: CDR1 MNHEY, CDR2 SVGEGT.

This clonotype came up a few times. The chain is built from TRBV15 and TRBJ2-7; 7 positions agree with TRBD2. V lost 3 bases and J lost 3; bases outside the gene matches: 2. Per the germline V gene, CDR1 is LNHNV and CDR2 is YYDKDF (reference sequence). This CDR3 contains 13 residues. The CDR3: CATSRAGVYEQYF. CDR3 nucleotides: TGTGCCACCAGCAGGGCGGGGGTCTACGAGCAGTACTTC.